These 7 T cell receptor beta chains originate from one sample sequenced in a study of T cells expressing NK-cell markers. TCRdb reprocessed the 5' RACE reads, keeping one entry per CDR3 protein, no DNA. The specimen's table records about 160,000 distinct CDR3 sequences. Sample: blood T cells: a sorted CD56 or NKG2C T cell subset, CD4+ or CD8+ T cells, or bulk PBMC T cells (not recorded which). Source of these receptors: a woman aged 18 to 75 in good health.

The J gene is TRBJ1-1, the V gene TRBV9. The CDR3 has 13 residues. From germline, CDR1 is SGDLS and CDR2 YYNGEE. CDR3 residues: CASSAPSNTEAFF.

The rearrangement links TRBV29-1 to TRBJ2-7. The V gene's germline CDR1 is SQVTM and CDR2 ANQGSEA. The CDR3 is 15 amino acids. The CDR3 reads CSVEEILGKRNEQYF.

J is TRBJ2-1 and V is TRBV5-1; as DNA is missing, the TRBD2 call by TCRdb cannot be tested. The V gene's germline CDR1 is SGHRS and CDR2 YFSETQ. The CDR3 runs to 15 residues. CDR3 sequence: CASSLAGTSVNEQFF.

V and J are TRBV20-1 and TRBJ2-3; the TRBD1 assignment by TCRdb is unverifiable without DNA. The germline gives CDR1 DFQATT, CDR2 SNEGSKA (reference sequence). The CDR3 contains 14 residues. The CDR3: CSASRGRETDTQYF.

The chain is built from TRBV7-2 and TRBJ2-1; TCRdb's D call, TRBD2, is unchecked because there is no DNA. The CDR3 length is 13 residues. CDR1 and CDR2 (germline): SGHTA, FQGNSA. The CDR3 protein is CASSFSVVDEQFF.

The chain is built from TRBV27 and TRBJ2-1. Germline loops: CDR1 MNHEY, CDR2 SMNVEV (reference sequence). This CDR3 is 14 amino acids long. The CDR3 protein is CASSIPQSWNKQFF.

The V and J genes are TRBV7-9 and TRBJ1-2; absent DNA, TCRdb's TRBD1 call cannot be checked. Germline V gives CDR1 SEHNR, CDR2 FQNEAQ (reference sequence). CDR3 length: 15 residues. The CDR3 reads CASSQGWIENYGYTF.